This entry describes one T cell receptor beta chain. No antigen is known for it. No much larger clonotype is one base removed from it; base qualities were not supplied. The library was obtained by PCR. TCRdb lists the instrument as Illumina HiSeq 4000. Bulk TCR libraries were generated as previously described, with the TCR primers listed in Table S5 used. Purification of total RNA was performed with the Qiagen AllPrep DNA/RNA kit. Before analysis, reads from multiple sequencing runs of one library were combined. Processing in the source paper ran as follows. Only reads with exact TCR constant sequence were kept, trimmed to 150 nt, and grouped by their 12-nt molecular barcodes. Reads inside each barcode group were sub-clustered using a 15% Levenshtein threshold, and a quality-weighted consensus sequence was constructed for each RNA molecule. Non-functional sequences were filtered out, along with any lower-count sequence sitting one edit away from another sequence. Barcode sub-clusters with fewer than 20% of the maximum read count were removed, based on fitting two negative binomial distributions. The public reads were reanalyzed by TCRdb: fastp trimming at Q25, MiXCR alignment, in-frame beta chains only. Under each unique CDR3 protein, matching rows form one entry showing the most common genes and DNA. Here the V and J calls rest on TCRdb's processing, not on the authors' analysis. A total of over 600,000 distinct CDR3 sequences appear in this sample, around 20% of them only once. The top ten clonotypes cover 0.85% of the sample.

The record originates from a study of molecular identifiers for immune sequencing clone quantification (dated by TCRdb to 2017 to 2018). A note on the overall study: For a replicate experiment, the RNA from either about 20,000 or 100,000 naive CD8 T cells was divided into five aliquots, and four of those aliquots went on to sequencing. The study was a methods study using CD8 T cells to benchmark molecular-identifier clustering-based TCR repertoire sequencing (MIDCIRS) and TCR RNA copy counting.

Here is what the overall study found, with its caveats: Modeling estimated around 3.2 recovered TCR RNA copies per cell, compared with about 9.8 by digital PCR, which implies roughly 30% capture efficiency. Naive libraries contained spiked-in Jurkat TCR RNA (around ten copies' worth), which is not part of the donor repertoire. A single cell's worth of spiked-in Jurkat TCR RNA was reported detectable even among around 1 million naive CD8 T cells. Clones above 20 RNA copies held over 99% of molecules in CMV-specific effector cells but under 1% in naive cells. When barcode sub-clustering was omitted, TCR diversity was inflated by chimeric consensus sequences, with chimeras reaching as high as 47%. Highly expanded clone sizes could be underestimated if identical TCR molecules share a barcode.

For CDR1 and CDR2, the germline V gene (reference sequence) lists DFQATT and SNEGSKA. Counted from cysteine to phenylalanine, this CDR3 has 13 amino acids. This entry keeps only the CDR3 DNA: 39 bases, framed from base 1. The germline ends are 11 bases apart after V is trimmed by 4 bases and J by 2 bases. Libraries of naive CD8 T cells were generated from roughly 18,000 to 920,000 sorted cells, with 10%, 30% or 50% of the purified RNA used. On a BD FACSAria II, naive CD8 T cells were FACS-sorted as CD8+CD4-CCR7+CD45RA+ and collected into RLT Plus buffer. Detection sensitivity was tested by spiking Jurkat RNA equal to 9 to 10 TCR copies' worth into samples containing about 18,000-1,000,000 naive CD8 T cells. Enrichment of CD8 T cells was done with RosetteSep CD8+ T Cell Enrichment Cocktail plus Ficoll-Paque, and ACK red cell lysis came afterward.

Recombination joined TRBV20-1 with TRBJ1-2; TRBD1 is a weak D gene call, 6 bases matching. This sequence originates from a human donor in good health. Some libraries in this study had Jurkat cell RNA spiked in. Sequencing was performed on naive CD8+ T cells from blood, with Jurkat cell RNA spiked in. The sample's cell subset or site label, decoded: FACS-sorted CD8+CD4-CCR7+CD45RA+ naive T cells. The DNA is TGCAGTGCTACCCACAGGGCGAACTATGGCTACACCTTC. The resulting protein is CSATHRANYGYTF.